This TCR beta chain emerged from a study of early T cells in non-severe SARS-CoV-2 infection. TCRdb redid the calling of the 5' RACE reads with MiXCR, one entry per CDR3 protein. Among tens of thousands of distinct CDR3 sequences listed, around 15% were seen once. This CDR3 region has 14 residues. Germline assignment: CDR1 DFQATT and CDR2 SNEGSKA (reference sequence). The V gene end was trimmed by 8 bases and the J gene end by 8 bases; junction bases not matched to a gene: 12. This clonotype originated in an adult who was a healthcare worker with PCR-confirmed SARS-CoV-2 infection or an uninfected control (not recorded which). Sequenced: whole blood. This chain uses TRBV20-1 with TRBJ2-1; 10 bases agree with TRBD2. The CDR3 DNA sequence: TGCAGTAAGTCAAGCGGGAGGGCCCTCCATGAGCAGTTCTTC. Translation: CSKSSGRALHEQFF.